The 2 T cell receptor beta chains given below trace back to one sample, sequenced in a study of blood T cell repertoires in COVID-19. Some clones are missing from TCRdb's copy, which holds only in-frame ones; the method was immunoSEQ multiplex PCR. Among 5,500 to 7,500 clones listed, approximately 91% were seen once. The sample consisted of peripheral blood. These receptors were obtained from a human donor in a cohort sampled during active COVID-19.

V usage is TRBV10-3 and J usage is TRBJ1-1; D is uncertain. Trimming stripped 4 bases from V and 1 base from J, with 10 bases between. The CDR3 spans 14 residues. Germline CDR1 and CDR2: ENHRY and SYGVKD. The CDR3 DNA is TGTGCCATCAGTGTTGCGGGAGAGAACACTGAAGCTTTCTTT. Its translation: CAISVAGENTEAFF.

The chain joins TRBV9 to TRBJ2-1, with TRBD2 matching 12 bases. The V gene's germline CDR1 is SGDLS and CDR2 YYNGEE. V lost 0 bases, J lost 8 bases, and 3 bases stayed unmatched. The CDR3 runs to 15 residues. DNA of the CDR3: TGTGCCAGCAGCGTAGCTAGCGGGGGGGTCTATGAGCAGTTCTTC. It yields the protein CASSVASGGVYEQFF. Complete variable domain (other parts from reference TRBV9 and TRBJ2-1): DSGVTQTPKHLITATGQRVTLRCSPRSGDLSVYWYQQSLDQGLQFLIQYYNGEERAKGNILERFSAQQFPDLHSELNLSSLELGDSALYFCASSVASGGVYEQFFGPGTRLTVL.